The sequence of this TCR beta chain was determined in a study of identical twins' blood T cells. This clonotype has only a few counts. The V and J ends lost 1 base and 0 bases respectively, with 10 bases between them. The germline V gene encodes CDR1 SGDLS and CDR2 YYNGEE. The CDR3 is 15 residues long. One entry per CDR3 protein results from TCRdb running MiXCR on the 5' RACE reads. The table has fewer than 450,000 distinct CDR3 sequences, over 25% seen once. This sequence originates from a woman aged 18-55 years in good health. Material for sequencing was PBMCs. The chain combines TRBV9 with TRBJ1-1; D gene uncertain. CDR3 loop: CASSVSVTVNTEAFF. CDR3 nucleotide sequence: TGTGCCAGCAGCGTATCAGTGACGGTGAACACTGAAGCTTTCTTT.